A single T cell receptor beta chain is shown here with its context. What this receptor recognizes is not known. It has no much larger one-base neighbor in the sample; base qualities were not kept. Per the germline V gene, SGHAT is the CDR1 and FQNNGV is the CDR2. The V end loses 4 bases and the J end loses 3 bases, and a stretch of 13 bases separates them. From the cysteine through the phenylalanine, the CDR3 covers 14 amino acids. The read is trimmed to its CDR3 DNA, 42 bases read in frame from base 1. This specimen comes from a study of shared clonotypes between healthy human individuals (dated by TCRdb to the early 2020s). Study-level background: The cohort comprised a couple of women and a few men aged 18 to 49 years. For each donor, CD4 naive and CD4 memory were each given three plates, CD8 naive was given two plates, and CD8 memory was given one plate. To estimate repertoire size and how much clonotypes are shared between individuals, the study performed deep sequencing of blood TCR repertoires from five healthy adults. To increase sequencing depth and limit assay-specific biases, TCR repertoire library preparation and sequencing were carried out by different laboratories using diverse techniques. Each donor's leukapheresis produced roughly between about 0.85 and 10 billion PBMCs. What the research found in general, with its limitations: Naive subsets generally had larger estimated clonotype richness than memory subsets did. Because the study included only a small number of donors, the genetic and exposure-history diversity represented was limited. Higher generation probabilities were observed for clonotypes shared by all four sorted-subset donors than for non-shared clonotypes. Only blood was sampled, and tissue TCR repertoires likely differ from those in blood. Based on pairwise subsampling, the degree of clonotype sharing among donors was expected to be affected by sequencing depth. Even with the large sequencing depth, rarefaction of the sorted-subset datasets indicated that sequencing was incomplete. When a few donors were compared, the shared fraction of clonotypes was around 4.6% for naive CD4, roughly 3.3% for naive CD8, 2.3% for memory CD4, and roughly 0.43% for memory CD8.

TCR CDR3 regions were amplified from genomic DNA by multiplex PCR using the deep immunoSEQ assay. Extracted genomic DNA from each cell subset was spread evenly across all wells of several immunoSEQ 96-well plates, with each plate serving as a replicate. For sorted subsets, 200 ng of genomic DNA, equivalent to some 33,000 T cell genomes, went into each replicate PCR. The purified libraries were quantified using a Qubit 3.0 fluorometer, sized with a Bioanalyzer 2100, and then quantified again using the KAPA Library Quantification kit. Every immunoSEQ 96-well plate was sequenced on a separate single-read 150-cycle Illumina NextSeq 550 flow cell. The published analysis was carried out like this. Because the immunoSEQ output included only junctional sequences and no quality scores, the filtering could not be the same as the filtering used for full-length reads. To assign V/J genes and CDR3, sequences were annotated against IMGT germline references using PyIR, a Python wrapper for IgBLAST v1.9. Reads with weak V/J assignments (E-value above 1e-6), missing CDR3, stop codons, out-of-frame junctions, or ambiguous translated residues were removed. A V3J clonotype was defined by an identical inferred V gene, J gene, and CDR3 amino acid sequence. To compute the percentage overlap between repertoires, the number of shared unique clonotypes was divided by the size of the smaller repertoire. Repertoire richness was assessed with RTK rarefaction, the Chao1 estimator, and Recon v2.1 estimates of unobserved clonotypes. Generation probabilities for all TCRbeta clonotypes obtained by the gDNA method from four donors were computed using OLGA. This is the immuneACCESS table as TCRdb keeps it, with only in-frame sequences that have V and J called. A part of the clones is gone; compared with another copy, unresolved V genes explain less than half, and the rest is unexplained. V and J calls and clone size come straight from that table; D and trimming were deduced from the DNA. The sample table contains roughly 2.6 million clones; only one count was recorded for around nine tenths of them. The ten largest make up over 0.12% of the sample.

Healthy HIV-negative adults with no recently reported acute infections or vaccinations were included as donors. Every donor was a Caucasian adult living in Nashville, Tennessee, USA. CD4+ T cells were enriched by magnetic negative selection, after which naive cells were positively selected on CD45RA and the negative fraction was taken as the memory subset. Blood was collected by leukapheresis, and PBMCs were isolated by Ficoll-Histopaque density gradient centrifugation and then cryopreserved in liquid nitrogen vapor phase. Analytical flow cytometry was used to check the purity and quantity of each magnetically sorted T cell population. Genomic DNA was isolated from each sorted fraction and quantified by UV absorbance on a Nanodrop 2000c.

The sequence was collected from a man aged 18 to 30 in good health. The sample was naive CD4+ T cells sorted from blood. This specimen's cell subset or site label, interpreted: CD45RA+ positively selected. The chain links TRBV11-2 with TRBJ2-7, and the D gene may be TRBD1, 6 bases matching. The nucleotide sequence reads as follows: TGTGCCAGCAGCTACACCGGGACACTCTACGAGCAGTACTTC. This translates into CASSYTGTLYEQYF. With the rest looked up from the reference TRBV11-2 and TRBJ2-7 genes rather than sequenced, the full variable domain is EAGVAQSPRYKIIEKRQSVAFWCNPISGHATLYWYQQILGQGPKLLIQFQNNGVVDDSQLPKDRFSAERLKGVDSTLKIQPAKLEDSAVYLCASSYTGTLYEQYFGPGTRLTVT.